This entry describes one T cell receptor beta chain. TCRdb reanalysed the 5' RACE reads using MiXCR and keeps one entry per CDR3 protein. The profile shows 4,500 to 6,500 distinct CDR3 sequences, more than 50% of them singletons. Trimming removed 3 bases from V and 2 bases from J, with 11 bases in between. This CDR3 contains 14 residues. Germline V gene lookup returns CDR1 SEHNR and CDR2 FQNEAQ (reference sequence). The genes are TRBV7-9 and TRBJ2-7, with D possibly being TRBD2 (5 bases). The source is a female donor with breast cancer. The source material was memory CD4+ T cells sorted from blood. Subset indicated: memory CD4+ T cells, CD4+CD45RO+CD25-. The CDR3 here is CASSLSGFTYEQYF. For the CDR3, the DNA is TGTGCCAGCAGCTTGAGCGGCTTCACCTACGAGCAGTACTTC.